This T cell receptor (beta chain) was captured in a study of blood T cell repertoires in COVID-19. Study-wide context: PBMCs, B-cell-depleted T cells, or T cells were the source of the cDNA or gDNA that made up the material.

Only in-frame clones appear in the TCRdb table, and some are missing; sequencing was by immunoSEQ multiplex PCR. The sample lists about 270,000 clones, 91% occurring once. One Seattle source followed patients from active infection through their disease course. The V end was cut by 4 bases, the J end by 2 bases, with 18 bases between. The CDR3 has 17 amino acids. Germline V gene lookup returns CDR1 MGHRA and CDR2 YSYEKL. Sequenced sample: peripheral blood. The sequence derives from a person aged 18 to 29 with COVID-19, enrolled during active disease. The V and J genes are TRBV4-1 and TRBJ1-3, with D tentatively TRBD1 (5 bases). The CDR3 protein is CASSLQYLQGPGNTIYF. CDR3 nucleotide sequence: TGCGCCAGCAGCCTCCAATACCTCCAGGGCCCTGGAAACACCATATATTTT.